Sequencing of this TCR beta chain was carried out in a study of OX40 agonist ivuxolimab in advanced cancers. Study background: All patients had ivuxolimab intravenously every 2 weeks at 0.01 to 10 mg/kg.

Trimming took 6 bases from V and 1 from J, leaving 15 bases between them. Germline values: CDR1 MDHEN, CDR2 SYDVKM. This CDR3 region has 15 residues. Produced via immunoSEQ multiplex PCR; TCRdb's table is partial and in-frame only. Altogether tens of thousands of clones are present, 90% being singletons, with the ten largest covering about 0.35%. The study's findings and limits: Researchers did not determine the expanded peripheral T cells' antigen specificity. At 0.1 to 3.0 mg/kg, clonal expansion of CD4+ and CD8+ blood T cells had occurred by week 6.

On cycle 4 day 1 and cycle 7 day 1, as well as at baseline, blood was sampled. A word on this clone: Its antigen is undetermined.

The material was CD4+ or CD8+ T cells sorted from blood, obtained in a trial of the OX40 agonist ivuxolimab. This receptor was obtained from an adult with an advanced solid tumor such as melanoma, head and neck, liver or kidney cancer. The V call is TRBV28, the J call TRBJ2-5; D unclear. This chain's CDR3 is CASSPRSWTQETQYF. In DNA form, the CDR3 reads TGTGCCAGCAGCCCCCGTTCGTGGACCCAAGAGACCCAGTACTTC.